This is a list of T cell receptor beta chains from one sample in a study of cytomegalovirus exposure and HLA in healthy donors. Here immunoSEQ multiplex PCR was the method, and the copy in TCRdb shows in-frame clones only, minus some. The table includes over 150,000 clones, 84% detected once. Source material: PBMCs. The source is a woman under 40 in good health and CMV-seropositive. The CDR3 runs from the conserved cysteine through the conserved F or W. A D gene is named only where the DNA matches it firmly. Some rows mark clone size as missing; the rest say once, few, many or name a class of expanded clone.

d_call clone_size j_call v_call cdr3_aa cdr3_nt
- - TRBJ2-7 TRBV2 CASTRVDEQYF TGTGCCAGCACTCGGGTCGACGAGCAGTACTTC
- - TRBJ2-4 TRBV28 CASRTSTSKNIQYF TGTGCCAGCAGAACCTCGACTAGTAAAAACATTCAGTACTTC
- once TRBJ2-2 TRBV14 CASSQVTGYAGELFF TGTGCCAGCAGCCAAGTAACAGGGTACGCCGGGGAGCTGTTTTTT
- - TRBJ1-5 TRBV7-2 CASSLVSAADQPQHF TGTGCCAGCAGCTTAGTTTCCGCTGCGGATCAGCCCCAGCATTTT
TRBD2 - TRBJ2-1 TRBV5-1 CASSPTGLAEQFF TGCGCCAGCAGCCCGACGGGACTAGCGGAACAGTTCTTC
TRBD1 - TRBJ2-3 TRBV18 CASSPRDRWGTDTQYF TGTGCCAGCTCACCAAGGGACAGGTGGGGAACAGATACGCAGTATTTT
TRBD1 - TRBJ2-1 TRBV7-2 CASSLVGQGYNEQFF TGTGCCAGCAGCTTAGTAGGACAGGGTTACAATGAGCAGTTCTTC
- - TRBJ2-7 TRBV6-5 CASSLTGGDGEQYF TGTGCCAGCAGTCTTACAGGAGGGGACGGCGAGCAGTACTTC
- - TRBJ1-2 TRBV6-5 CASSRDSYGYTF TGTGCCAGCAGTAGAGACAGTTATGGCTACACCTTC
- - TRBJ2-7 TRBV14 CASSQDLRETYEQYF TGTGCCAGCAGCCAAGATCTACGGGAAACCTACGAGCAGTACTTC
- few TRBJ1-2 TRBV29-1 CSVDRGYGYTF TGCAGCGTTGACAGGGGCTATGGCTACACCTTC
- - TRBJ1-1 TRBV27 CASRAQEYTEAFF TGTGCCAGCCGTGCACAAGAATACACTGAAGCTTTCTTT
TRBD1 - TRBJ1-1 TRBV18 CASSPPGQVGRGTEAFF TGTGCCAGCTCACCACCGGGACAGGTCGGTCGGGGGACTGAAGCTTTCTTT
- - TRBJ2-4 TRBV6-6 CASRTLRERGDIQYF TGTGCCAGCAGAACCCTCCGGGAGAGGGGAGACATTCAGTACTTC
TRBD2 - TRBJ2-7 TRBV18 CASSRDYIPYEQYF TGTGCCAGCTCAAGGGACTACATACCCTACGAGCAGTACTTC
TRBD2 - TRBJ2-2 TRBV29-1 CSALISGRAGELFF TGCAGCGCTCTCATTAGCGGGAGAGCCGGGGAGCTGTTTTTT
- - TRBJ1-1 TRBV30 CAWGGKRHLNTEAFF TGTGCCTGGGGGGGGAAGAGACATCTGAACACTGAAGCTTTCTTT
- - TRBJ2-7 TRBV19 CASSINSEQYF TGTGCCAGTAGTATCAATAGCGAGCAGTACTTC